The present entry profiles one T cell receptor beta chain with its context. The CDR3 sequence is 15 residues long. Germline assignment: CDR1 SEHNR and CDR2 FQNEAQ (reference sequence). The ends lost 0 bases at V and 8 bases at J; junction bases unmatched: 6. The entry originates in a study of blood T cell repertoires in COVID-19. Study context: From T cells, B-cell-depleted T cells, or PBMCs came the material, which was cDNA or gDNA.

Clones were read by immunoSEQ multiplex PCR, and TCRdb kept only the in-frame ones, dropping some. The sample lists 140,000 to 150,000 clones; more than 75% were seen once. Sequencing input: peripheral blood. The rearrangement links TRBV7-9 to TRBJ1-4; the match to TRBD1 covers 7 bases. This TCR was sampled from a man in his fifties or sixties with acute or convalescent COVID-19. The CDR3 spells CASSLAGRGEEKLFF. The CDR3 DNA reads TGTGCCAGCAGCTTAGCTGGCAGGGGGGAGGAAAAACTGTTTTTT.